The 24 T cell receptor beta chains below were found in one sample sequenced in a study of shared clonotypes between healthy human individuals. The data were produced by immunoSEQ multiplex PCR, yet TCRdb's version contains in-frame clones alone and is incomplete. The table includes some 2,500,000 clones, around 93% detected once. Sequenced: naive CD4+ T cells from PBMCs. Subset denoted: CD45RA+ positively selected. These receptors came from a young man in good health. Some clones in this sample may be carry-over from other donors' samples.

The CDR3 spells CASSSWGGDTEAFF. The CDR3 DNA follows: TGTGCCAGCAGTTCGTGGGGAGGGGACACTGAAGCTTTCTTT. V and J are TRBV27 and TRBJ1-1, with TRBD1 as a possible D gene (5 bases). CDR1 and CDR2 from the germline V gene are MNHEY and SMNVEV (reference sequence). The ends were cut back, 4 bases at V and 3 bases at J, with 12 bases in the middle. The CDR3 is 14 residues long.

This clone came up once. The rearrangement uses TRBV5-1 and TRBJ2-2; D unresolved. The germline V gene has CDR1 SGHRS and CDR2 YFSETQ. Trimming removed 4 bases from V and 3 bases from J, with 13 bases in between. The CDR3 covers 15 residues. The CDR3 DNA reads as TGCGCCAGCAGCCCGTCGAACGCTGACACCGGGGAGCTGTTTTTT. Its protein product is CASSPSNADTGELFF. Combining the CDR3 with reference TRBV5-1 and TRBJ2-2 gives the whole variable domain KAGVTQTPRYLIKTRGQQVTLSCSPISGHRSVSWYQQTPGQGLQFLFEYFSETQRNKGNFPGRFSGRQFSNSRSEMNVSTLELGDSALYLCASSPSNADTGELFFGEGSRLTVL.

The V and J genes are TRBV2 and TRBJ2-2; D gene ambiguous. Germline values: CDR1 SNHLY, CDR2 FYNNEI. Trimming stripped 8 bases from V and 6 bases from J, with 13 bases between. This CDR3 has 13 amino acids. The CDR3 region is CASGEVRPGELFF. The DNA of the CDR3 is TGTGCCAGCGGGGAAGTGCGTCCCGGGGAGCTGTTTTTT.

The genes are TRBV5-6 and TRBJ2-5; TRBD2 matches 10 bases. The V and J ends lost 6 bases and 3 bases, in that order; junction bases with no gene match: 8. This CDR3 has 15 amino acids. Per the germline V gene, CDR1 is SGHDT and CDR2 is YYEEEE. The CDR3 protein is CASTRSGRAKETQYF. The DNA of the CDR3 is TGTGCCAGCACCCGGAGCGGGAGGGCCAAAGAGACCCAGTACTTC.

This clone has just one count. This rearrangement joins TRBV7-9 to TRBJ2-2; D is unclear. Trimming stripped 6 bases from V and 4 bases from J, with 12 bases between. This CDR3 is 14 amino acids long. Looked up from germline, CDR1 is SEHNR and CDR2 is FQNEAQ (reference sequence). The CDR3 sequence: CASRPIGITGELFF. The DNA for the CDR3 is TGTGCCAGCAGGCCTATAGGGATCACCGGGGAGCTGTTTTTT.

The chain uses TRBV18 and TRBJ2-1; D possibly corresponds to TRBD2 (6 bases). Trimming shortened V by 4 bases and J by 5 bases, and 24 bases separated the two germline ends. The CDR3 loop spans 18 amino acids. CDR1 KGHSH and CDR2 LQKENI come from the germline V gene. This CDR3 reads CASSLNIVTGLAHNEQFF. DNA for the CDR3: TGTGCCAGCTCACTCAACATCGTTACGGGCCTAGCGCACAATGAGCAGTTCTTC.

This clone was seen only a few times. The chain is built from TRBV30 and TRBJ1-1, with D uncertain. Germline V gives CDR1 GTSNPN, CDR2 SVGIG (reference sequence). V was pared by 0 bases and J by 8 bases, with 13 bases between. This CDR3 comprises 13 residues. The CDR3 protein is CAWSVRTAGEAFF. CDR3 coding DNA: TGTGCCTGGAGTGTACGTACAGCTGGGGAAGCTTTCTTT.

The chain joins TRBV5-1 to TRBJ2-5; possible D gene TRBD2, 6 bases. The germline CDR1 and CDR2 sequences are SGHRS and YFSETQ. This CDR3 contains 15 residues. Trimming took off 4 bases at V and 6 bases at J, with 19 bases between the two ends. In DNA form, the CDR3 reads TGCGCCAGCAGCGTGGCCGGAGGGAAGGGACAGACCCAGTACTTC. The encoded protein is CASSVAGGKGQTQYF.

The chain employs TRBV7-9 and TRBJ1-3; D possibly corresponds to TRBD1 (6 bases). This CDR3 has 15 residues. The V end was cut by 0 bases, the J end by 1 base, with 7 bases between. Germline V gene sequence: CDR1 SEHNR, CDR2 FQNEAQ (reference sequence). The CDR3 nucleotides are TGTGCCAGCAGCTTAGCGGGACAATCTGGAAACACCATATATTTT. Amino acid sequence: CASSLAGQSGNTIYF.

Comments on this clone: Other DNA sequences of this sample code for an identical CDR3. V and J are TRBV18 and TRBJ2-3, with D possibly TRBD1 on 6 matching bases. Germline-derived CDR1 and CDR2 are KGHSH and LQKENI. Trimming removed 2 bases at V and 6 bases at J, with 12 bases between. CDR3 length: 14 amino acids. The CDR3 nucleotides are TGTGCCAGCTCACCAGGGGGCAGTGGGGATACGCAGTATTTT. It translates to CASSPGGSGDTQYF. The full variable domain, with the rest looked up from reference TRBV18 and TRBJ2-3, is NAGVMQNPRHLVRRRGQEARLRCSPMKGHSHVYWYRQLPEEGLKFMVYLQKENIIDESGMPKERFSAEFPKEGPSILRIQQVVRGDSAAYFCASSPGGSGDTQYFGPGTRLTVL.

The rearrangement joins TRBV18 to TRBJ2-7, with a weak D call TRBD2 (6 bases). The CDR3 contains 16 residues. V was clipped by 2 bases and J by 0 bases, with 14 bases between them. CDR1 and CDR2 from the germline V gene are KGHSH and LQKENI. CDR3: CASSPSMAGSSYEQYF. The CDR3 coding sequence is TGTGCCAGCTCACCATCGATGGCGGGAAGCTCCTACGAGCAGTACTTC.

This chain uses TRBV2 with TRBJ2-2; D ambiguous. The V gene lost 8 bases and the J gene lost 0 bases, with 13 bases spanning the gap. CDR1 and CDR2 from the germline V gene are SNHLY and FYNNEI. The CDR3 is 15 amino acids. The chain's CDR3 is CASGLRNTNTGELFF. The DNA of the CDR3 is TGTGCCAGCGGCCTCCGGAACACGAACACCGGGGAGCTGTTTTTT.

The V and J genes are TRBV6-4 and TRBJ1-5; TRBD1 is a possible D gene (6 bases). Germline loops: CDR1 MRHNA, CDR2 SNTAGT. V lost 8 bases and J 3 bases, leaving 11 bases between the germline ends. The CDR3 is made up of 13 amino acids. CDR3 loop: CASGQRPNQPQHF. In DNA, the CDR3 is TGTGCCAGCGGACAGCGCCCCAATCAGCCCCAGCATTTT.

CDR3 nucleotide sequence: TGTGCCAGCAGCCCCAGGGGCCGGACCTACGAGCAGTACTTC. It is translated as CASSPRGRTYEQYF. V usage is TRBV9 and J usage is TRBJ2-7; D is possibly TRBD1 (6 bases). The CDR3 loop spans 14 amino acids. V was trimmed by 4 bases and J by 2 bases, leaving 13 bases between them. Germline assignment: CDR1 SGDLS and CDR2 YYNGEE.

The CDR3 here is CASSAREGGSRLNEQFF. The CDR3 region has the DNA TGTGCCAGCAGCGCTAGAGAGGGGGGATCCAGACTCAATGAGCAGTTCTTC. This chain uses TRBV9 with TRBJ2-1; D possibly matches TRBD1 or TRBD2 (6 bases each). Trimming removed 3 bases at V and 6 bases at J, with 22 bases between. The CDR3 is 17 amino acids. CDR1 and CDR2 from the germline V gene are SGDLS and YYNGEE.

This clone has just a few counts. This sample includes further DNA sequences coding for the same CDR3. This chain links TRBV9 with TRBJ2-1, with 9 bases fitting TRBD2. The CDR3 totals 15 residues. CDR1 and CDR2 (germline): SGDLS, YYNGEE. After removal of 3 bases from V and 4 bases from J, the junction contained 5 bases not matched to a gene. As DNA, the CDR3 is TGTGCCAGCAGCGCTTTGGCGGGAGGGTACAATGAGCAGTTCTTC. Its protein is CASSALAGGYNEQFF.

This clone was observed a single time. The chain is built from TRBV9 and TRBJ1-2; 7 positions agree with TRBD1. This CDR3 contains 16 residues. J lost 7 bases, V lost 0 bases, and 12 bases had no gene match. Per germline, CDR1 SGDLS and CDR2 YYNGEE. CDR3 in amino acids: CASSVATRGQRSGYTF. CDR3 DNA: TGTGCCAGCAGCGTAGCTACTCGGGGACAGCGGAGTGGCTACACCTTC.

The V call is TRBV2, the J call TRBJ1-1; no firm D call. Trimming took 5 bases from V and 0 from J, leaving 7 bases between them. Germline V gene sequence: CDR1 SNHLY, CDR2 FYNNEI. The CDR3 loop spans 13 amino acids. The chain's CDR3 is CASSWTVNTEAFF. In DNA form, the CDR3 reads TGTGCCAGCAGTTGGACGGTGAACACTGAAGCTTTCTTT.

The chain employs TRBV6-1 and TRBJ1-3; TRBD1 is a possible D gene (5 bases). This CDR3 is built from 16 residues. The ends were cut back, 4 bases at V and 1 base at J, with 14 bases in the middle. Germline V gene sequence: CDR1 MNHNS, CDR2 SASEGT. CDR3 DNA: TGTGCCAGCAGTGTGGCAGGGACTAAGTCTGGAAACACCATATATTTT. Encoded protein: CASSVAGTKSGNTIYF.

The V gene is TRBV30, the J gene TRBJ2-1; D ambiguous. The V end was cut by 5 bases, the J end by 2 bases, with 7 bases between. Germline-derived CDR1 and CDR2 are GTSNPN and SVGIG (reference sequence). This CDR3 is 12 amino acids long. CDR3 region: CAWGPAYNEQFF. DNA of the CDR3: TGTGCCTGGGGACCAGCCTACAATGAGCAGTTCTTC. Full variable domain (rest looked up from reference TRBV30 and TRBJ2-1): SQTIHQWPATLVQPVGSPLSLECTVEGTSNPNLYWYRQAAGRGLQLLFYSVGIGQISSEVPQNLSASRPQDRQFILSSKKLLLSDSGFYLCAWGPAYNEQFFGPGTRLTVL.

V and J are TRBV5-1 and TRBJ1-5; no clear D gene. The CDR3 is 15 residues long. Trimming cost V 1 base and J 5 bases, with 13 bases left between them. CDR1 is SGHRS, CDR2 YFSETQ, per germline. The CDR3 here is CASSLNPGGDQPQHF. The CDR3 DNA reads TGCGCCAGCAGCTTGAACCCCGGTGGCGATCAGCCCCAGCATTTT. Drawing the rest from reference TRBV5-1 and TRBJ1-5, the complete variable domain is KAGVTQTPRYLIKTRGQQVTLSCSPISGHRSVSWYQQTPGQGLQFLFEYFSETQRNKGNFPGRFSGRQFSNSRSEMNVSTLELGDSALYLCASSLNPGGDQPQHFGDGTRLSIL.

The V gene is TRBV5-1, the J gene TRBJ1-2; 9 bases match TRBD1. V lost 0 bases to trimming and J lost 1 base; unmatched junction nucleotides: 4. The V gene's germline CDR1 is SGHRS and CDR2 YFSETQ. This CDR3 is 16 amino acids long. The DNA for the CDR3 is TGCGCCAGCAGCTTGGAGGGACAGGGAGTTAACTATGGCTACACCTTC. Its protein is CASSLEGQGVNYGYTF.

This chain joins TRBV28 and TRBJ1-5, with D hard to call. The CDR3 runs to 13 residues. V shed 8 bases and J shed 5 bases, with 13 bases lying between them. The germline CDR1 and CDR2 sequences are MDHEN and SYDVKM. The chain's CDR3 is CASAKGLYQPQHF. CDR3 DNA: TGTGCCAGCGCTAAGGGCCTTTATCAGCCCCAGCATTTT.

This rearrangement joins TRBV5-5 to TRBJ2-5; unclear D gene. This CDR3 spans 16 amino acids. Germline loops: CDR1 SGHKS, CDR2 YYEKEE (reference sequence). Trimming removed 1 base at V and 1 base at J, with 14 bases between. The CDR3: CASSLLTRRAQETQYF. CDR3 bases: TGTGCCAGCAGCTTGCTCACTCGTAGGGCCCAAGAGACCCAGTACTTC.